This TCR beta chain was recorded in a study of T cell responses to AZD1222 COVID-19 vaccine. Produced via immunoSEQ multiplex PCR; TCRdb's table is partial and in-frame only. The table lists about 73,000 clones, around 88% of them singletons, with 20% in the top ten. This CDR3 has 15 residues. CDR1 and CDR2 from the germline V gene are LGHDT and YNNKEL (reference sequence). V was cut by 4 bases and J by 5 bases, with 17 bases left in between. This clone was found a few times. Its target is unknown. Study results and limitations: Reports say nearly half of spike-specific TCRs go after unmutated variant regions. A mostly white British donor set with more females was recruited, and clonal diversity was possibly underestimated. At baseline, seropositivity was found in only 5 to 7 AZD1222 recipients. Across the whole spike, CD4 TCRs peaked at regions 160-218 and 743-854.

The chain employs TRBV3-1 (or the pseudogene TRBV3-2) and TRBJ1-2; D call uncertain. The material was peripheral blood, obtained on day 0 of AZD1222 vaccination. The clonotype originates from an adult in good health. In DNA form, the CDR3 reads TGTGCCAGCAGCCTGTCTGACCCTTTACAGTATGGCTACACCTTC. This codes for CASSLSDPLQYGYTF.